Listed below are T cell receptor beta chains from one sample, sequenced in a study of T cells in Graves' hyperthyroidism and ophthalmopathy. One entry per CDR3 protein results from TCRdb running MiXCR on the multiplex PCR reads. The data show approximately 870,000 distinct CDR3 sequences, about two fifths seen once. The sequenced sample was blood. The receptor set was obtained from a man younger than 35 with Graves' hyperthyroidism. Each CDR3 is given with its conserved first and last residue. The D gene is left open where the match is weak. Clone size is stated in some rows and not others, as once, few, many or a class when expanded.

j_call d_call clone_size v_call cdr3_aa cdr3_nt
TRBJ2-7 - - TRBV6-6 CASSAPGQSYEQYF TGTGCCAGCAGTGCGCCGGGACAAAGCTACGAGCAGTACTTC
TRBJ2-2 TRBD1 many TRBV29-1 CSVAPSAGGNGELFF TGCAGCGTTGCGCCCTCAGCAGGGGGCAACGGGGAGCTGTTTTTT
TRBJ1-5 - many TRBV7-6 CASSLGSGDQPQHF TGTGCCAGCAGCTTGGGGTCAGGAGATCAGCCCCAGCATTTT
TRBJ2-7 TRBD2 many TRBV9 CASSVGGGVAYEQYF TGTGCCAGCAGCGTAGGGGGAGGGGTAGCCTACGAGCAGTACTTC
TRBJ1-1 TRBD1 - TRBV5-1 CASSLVGRGGTEAFF TGCGCCAGCAGCTTGGTTGGCAGGGGGGGGACTGAAGCTTTCTTT
TRBJ1-1 - many TRBV2 CASSENGLLNTEAFF TGTGCCAGCAGTGAGAATGGACTGTTGAACACTGAAGCTTTCTTT
TRBJ1-1 - many TRBV4-1 CASSHQSTEAFF TGCGCCAGCAGCCACCAATCGACTGAAGCTTTCTTT
TRBJ2-7 - many TRBV20-1 CSARDLGDTLSYEQYF TGCAGTGCTAGAGATCTTGGAGACACGCTCTCCTACGAGCAGTACTTC
TRBJ1-1 - - TRBV19 CGSSKGGQNTEAFF TGTGGCAGTAGTAAAGGGGGGCAGAACACTGAAGCTTTCTTT
TRBJ2-7 - - TRBV7-2 CASEGGNTYEQYF TGTGCCAGCGAGGGGGGGAATACCTACGAGCAGTACTTC
TRBJ1-5 - - TRBV21-1 CASSKGHPSRQPQHF TGTGCCAGCAGCAAGGGACACCCCTCTCGTCAGCCCCAGCATTTT
TRBJ1-5 - - TRBV29-1 CSVEIRAGEPQHF TGCAGCGTTGAGATCAGGGCCGGGGAGCCCCAGCATTTT
TRBJ1-2 TRBD1 - TRBV25-1 CVSSDTGETGYGYTF TGTGTCAGCAGTGATACAGGGGAGACGGGCTATGGCTACACCTTC
TRBJ1-5 TRBD1 few TRBV10-3 CAIWEGGQTNQPQHF TGTGCCATTTGGGAAGGGGGACAGACAAATCAGCCCCAGCATTTT
TRBJ2-2 - - TRBV20-1 CSASGGRLAEQFF TGCAGTGCTAGTGGTGGGAGGCTGGCTGAGCAGTTTTTT
TRBJ2-5 TRBD1 - TRBV4-1 CASSQGGQEETQYF TGCGCCAGCAGCCAGGGGGGACAGGAAGAGACCCAGTACTTC
TRBJ1-2 - - TRBV5-4 CASSSGAGTANGYTF TGTGCCAGCAGCTCTGGTGCCGGGACTGCAAATGGCTACACCTTC
TRBJ1-4 - many TRBV29-1 CSVIVQNEKLFF TGCAGCGTGATAGTCCAGAATGAAAAACTGTTTTTT
TRBJ2-5 TRBD1 many TRBV27 CASSLTGVETQYF TGTGCCAGCAGTTTAACAGGGGTGGAGACCCAGTACTTC
TRBJ1-2 - - TRBV4-1 CASSQEDSYGYTF TGCGCCAGCAGCCAAGAAGACAGTTATGGCTACACCTTC
TRBJ1-1 TRBD1 - TRBV6-5 CASSYSNLGQSEAFF TGTGCCAGCAGTTACTCTAACCTGGGACAGTCTGAAGCTTTCTTT
TRBJ2-7 - once TRBV24-1 CATSDGGVLNYEQYF TGTGCCACCAGTGACGGCGGGGTCTTAAACTACGAGCAGTACTTC
TRBJ2-5 TRBD1 - TRBV5-1 CASSLGVMRGQQETQYF TGCGCCAGCAGCTTGGGGGTGATGAGGGGGCAACAAGAGACCCAGTACTTC
TRBJ2-1 - - TRBV20-1 CSASKNGGTHEQFF TGCAGTGCTAGTAAAAATGGCGGTACACATGAGCAGTTCTTC
TRBJ1-1 - many TRBV29-1 CSVEWAESNTEAFF TGCAGCGTTGAATGGGCAGAATCGAACACTGAAGCTTTCTTT
TRBJ1-2 - many TRBV19 CASSWTYGYTF TGTGCCAGTAGTTGGACCTATGGCTACACCTTC
TRBJ1-5 - many TRBV7-9 CASSLDGQPQHF TGTGCCAGCAGCTTAGACGGTCAGCCCCAGCATTTT
TRBJ2-6 - few TRBV2 CASSRLQGPGANVLTF TGTGCCAGCAGCCGATTACAGGGCCCCGGGGCCAACGTCCTGACTTTC
TRBJ1-6 TRBD1 many TRBV14 CASSHRTGRNSPLHF TGTGCCAGCAGCCACCGGACAGGGAGGAATTCACCCCTCCACTTT
TRBJ2-6 TRBD1 - TRBV10-3 CAISQGAGANVLTF TGTGCCATATCGCAGGGGGCTGGGGCCAACGTCCTGACTTTC
TRBJ1-1 - many TRBV9 CASSGGGEAFF TGCGCCAGCAGTGGCGGGGGGGAAGCTTTCTTT
TRBJ2-7 - few TRBV7-2 CASSLGYGVGYEQYF TGTGCCAGCAGCTTAGGGTACGGGGTGGGCTACGAGCAGTACTTC
TRBJ2-7 - few TRBV19 CASSPWDVGLYYEQYF TGTGCCAGTAGTCCCTGGGACGTCGGACTCTACTATGAGCAGTACTTC
TRBJ2-5 TRBD2 - TRBV12-3/TRBV12-4 CASRSTGLQMSETQYF TGTGCCAGCAGGAGTACGGGACTACAAATGAGTGAGACCCAGTACTTC
TRBJ1-5 - - TRBV10-3 CAISARQPDSNQPQHF TGTGCCATCAGTGCAAGACAGCCTGACAGCAATCAGCCCCAGCATTTT
TRBJ2-7 - many TRBV2 CASSERSYEQYF TGTGCCAGCAGTGAAAGGTCCTACGAGCAGTACTTC
TRBJ1-5 - many TRBV10-1 CASNRNQPQHF TGCGCCAGCAATCGGAATCAGCCCCAGCATTTT
TRBJ1-3 - once TRBV12-3/TRBV12-4 CASSLRHSGNTIYF TGTGCCAGCAGTTTGAGGCACTCTGGAAACACCATATATTTT
TRBJ2-7 - many TRBV7-8 CASSWAGESYEQYF TGTGCCAGCAGCTGGGCTGGGGAGTCCTACGAGCAGTACTTC
TRBJ1-1 TRBD1 many TRBV29-1 CSALTGGIEAFF TGCAGCGCTTTGACAGGGGGCATCGAGGCTTTCTTT
TRBJ1-1 TRBD1 - TRBV9 CASSSQTQEGATMNTEAFF TGTGCCAGCAGCTCCCAGACTCAGGAGGGGGCTACTATGAACACTGAAGCTTTCTTT
TRBJ1-5 TRBD1 - TRBV10-3 CAIREDRGNNQPQHF TGTGCCATCAGGGAGGACAGGGGTAACAATCAGCCCCAGCATTTT
TRBJ1-5 - - TRBV10-3 CASLIEAGDSNQPQHF TGTGCCTCACTCATCGAGGCAGGGGATAGCAATCAGCCCCAGCATTTT
TRBJ1-1 - - TRBV6-1 CASTLTAVNTEAFF TGTGCCAGCACCTTAACGGCGGTGAACACTGAAGCTTTCTTT
TRBJ2-5 TRBD2 - TRBV20-1 CSARPGGKETQYF TGCAGTGCTAGACCCGGGGGGAAAGAGACCCAGTACTTC